Following are 5 T cell receptor beta chains from one sample sequenced in a study of blood T cell repertoires in COVID-19. Profiling relied on immunoSEQ multiplex PCR, and the TCRdb table lists in-frame clones only, not all of them. The sample has about 320,000 clones, 88% seen once. Sequenced sample: peripheral blood. These receptors were collected from a woman younger than 45 with COVID-19, enrolled during active disease.

This clone showed up just once. The chain links TRBV25-1 to TRBJ1-2; the D is unclear. V was pared by 3 bases and J by 0 bases, with 8 bases between. Germline V gene data show CDR1 as MGHDK and CDR2 as SYGVNS. The CDR3 consists of 14 residues. The CDR3 loop is CASSDFGPNYGYTF. In DNA form, the CDR3 reads TGTGCCAGCAGTGACTTCGGTCCTAACTATGGCTACACCTTC.

This clone came up a few times. The V and J genes are TRBV4-1 and TRBJ1-2; D may be TRBD1 (6 bases). Trimming took 7 bases from V and 6 from J, leaving 21 bases between them. The CDR3 length is 15 residues. Germline V gene sequence: CDR1 MGHRA, CDR2 YSYEKL. The CDR3: CASTKTWGGAHGYTF. The CDR3 nucleotides read TGCGCCAGCACCAAAACCTGGGGGGGCGCCCATGGCTACACCTTC.

This clone has just one count. The chain is built from TRBV7-2 and TRBJ1-4, with a possible D match to TRBD1 (5 bases). The V end was cut by 5 bases, the J end by 6 bases, with 19 bases between. CDR1 SGHTA and CDR2 FQGNSA come from the germline V gene. The CDR3 loop spans 16 amino acids. The CDR3 nucleotides are TGTGCCAGCAGCAAACGACATATGGGGGGGGATGAAAAACTGTTTTTT. Its translation is CASSKRHMGGDEKLFF.

The chain couples TRBV19 to TRBJ1-1; the match to TRBD1 covers 8 bases. Germline CDR1 reads LNHDA; CDR2 reads SQIVND (reference sequence). J gave up 2 bases and V 7 bases, and 6 bases lay outside the gene matches. The CDR3 is made up of 14 amino acids. CDR3 region: CASTVDRGNTEAFF. In DNA form, the CDR3 reads TGTGCCAGTACCGTTGACAGGGGCAACACTGAAGCTTTCTTT.

This clone was detected once. The V call is TRBV7-9, the J call TRBJ1-6; D gene uncertain. V lost 1 base and J lost 7, with 8 bases in between. Germline CDR1 is SEHNR and CDR2 is FQNEAQ (reference sequence). CDR3 length: 14 amino acids. The CDR3 is CASSLDALNSPLHF. The CDR3 bases are TGTGCCAGCAGCTTAGACGCGTTAAATTCACCCCTCCACTTT.